These 20 T cell receptor beta chains came from one sample sequenced in a study of response to subunit inactivated influenza vaccine (dated by TCRdb to 2017 to 2018). The library was built by means of RT-PCR. For sequencing, an Illumina HiSeq 2500 was employed. TCRdb trimmed the raw reads at Q25, called clones with MiXCR and kept productive beta chains. A single entry per CDR3 protein holds the most common genes and DNA from its merged rows. The table for this sample lists hundreds of thousands of distinct CDR3 sequences; 15% to 19% of them were counted only once. The biggest ten clones account for 11% of the sample. The sample consisted of PBMCs from blood, taken 12 days after vaccination. These receptors came from a man aged 50 or older who received an inactivated influenza vaccine. Donor details come from another sample of the same person, matched by shared clones.

This chain uses TRBV7-2 with TRBJ1-6, with a possible D match to TRBD1 (6 bases). Trimming took off 2 bases at V and 14 bases at J, with 16 bases between the two ends. The CDR3 spans 14 residues. From germline, CDR1 is SGHTA and CDR2 FQGNSA. CDR3 sequence: CASSLMSSRGTLHF. CDR3 DNA sequence: TGTGCCAGCAGCTTAATGTCATCCAGGGGAACCCTCCACTTT.

This clonotype was detected only a few times. CDR3 nucleotides: TGTGCCAGCAGTCGCAGTAATGTCCACTACGAGCAGTACTTC. As protein: CASSRSNVHYEQYF. The chain links TRBV25-1 to TRBJ2-7; D is ambiguous. CDR3 size: 14 residues. Deletions cut 5 bases from V and 3 bases from J, with 14 bases between. Germline CDR1 is MGHDK and CDR2 is SYGVNS.

In this sample, this clonotype turned up a few times. V gene TRBV24-1 combines with J gene TRBJ2-1, with 7 bases matching TRBD1. This CDR3 region has 13 residues. Germline V gives CDR1 KGHDR, CDR2 SFDVKD. The trim removed 1 base at V and 8 bases at J, leaving 1 base unmatched. CDR3 sequence reads: CATSDLGGDEQFF. Written as DNA, the CDR3 is TGTGCCACCAGTGATTTAGGGGGCGATGAGCAGTTCTTC.

The CDR3 protein is CASSLLGQGTSGSETQYF. The CDR3 region has the DNA TGTGCCAGCTCACTGTTGGGACAGGGAACTAGCGGGAGCGAGACCCAGTACTTC. V is TRBV18 and J is TRBJ2-5, with 11 bases aligning to TRBD2. After removal of 4 bases from V and 5 bases from J, the junction contained 15 bases not matched to a gene. This CDR3 spans 18 amino acids. Germline V gene data show CDR1 as KGHSH and CDR2 as LQKENI.

This clonotype has more than one count but fewer than ten. The CDR3 DNA reads as TGTGCCAGCAGTTTTGGGGACACCGGGGAGCTGTTTTTT. It codes for CASSFGDTGELFF. V gene TRBV28 combines with J gene TRBJ2-2; D is ambiguous. The V end lost 3 bases, the J end lost 3 bases, and 5 bases lay between the germline ends. CDR1 is MDHEN, CDR2 SYDVKM, per germline. The CDR3 spans 13 residues.

This clonotype was observed a few times. The V and J genes are TRBV20-1 and TRBJ2-5; 10 nucleotides match TRBD2. The V gene's germline CDR1 is DFQATT and CDR2 SNEGSKA (reference sequence). The J segment lost 4 bases and the V segment lost 1 base, leaving 12 bases of the junction unmatched. The CDR3 contains 17 residues. This chain's CDR3 is CSARVAGSGGARETQYF. The CDR3 nucleotides read TGCAGTGCTAGAGTCGCGGGCAGCGGGGGGGCGCGAGAGACCCAGTACTTC.

This chain connects TRBV27 to TRBJ2-3; D may be TRBD2 (5 bases). V shed 6 bases and J shed 0 bases, with 10 bases lying between them. This CDR3 region has 14 residues. Germline CDR1 is MNHEY and CDR2 is SMNVEV (reference sequence). CDR3 DNA sequence: TGTGCCAGCAGGGACTCGAAAAGCACAGATACGCAGTATTTT. Translating it yields CASRDSKSTDTQYF.

The gene calls are TRBV29-1 and TRBJ2-1; D is ambiguous. This CDR3 region has 12 residues. Trimming pared 7 bases from V and 4 bases from J, leaving 11 bases between. Germline CDR1 reads SQVTM; CDR2 reads ANQGSEA. CDR3: CSGGWGYNEQFF. The CDR3 DNA is TGCAGCGGTGGATGGGGTTACAATGAGCAGTTCTTC.

This chain uses TRBV6-2 or TRBV6-3 with TRBJ2-1, with TRBD2 matching 7 bases. The CDR3 is 15 residues long. V was clipped by 5 bases and J by 5 bases; unmatched bases: 9. CDR1 MNHEY and CDR2 SVGEGT come from the germline V gene. CDR3 nucleotide sequence: TGTGCCAGCAGTGCCTCGGGCGGGGGACACAATGAGCAGTTCTTC. Its translation is CASSASGGGHNEQFF.

The gene calls are TRBV28 and TRBJ2-7; 8 bases fit TRBD2. Germline values: CDR1 MDHEN, CDR2 SYDVKM. V was clipped by 7 bases and J by 6 bases; unmatched bases: 11. The CDR3 totals 14 residues. The chain's CDR3 is CASTAGGLDGEQYF. In DNA form, the CDR3 reads TGTGCCAGCACCGCCGGGGGACTAGATGGCGAGCAGTACTTC.

This clonotype was seen only a few times. This rearrangement joins TRBV30 to TRBJ1-1; 9 nucleotides match TRBD1. Germline V gene sequence: CDR1 GTSNPN, CDR2 SVGIG (reference sequence). The CDR3 runs to 14 residues. V lost 0 bases to trimming and J lost 7 bases; unmatched junction nucleotides: 6. CDR3 loop: CAWSVQGAAGEAFF. The CDR3 DNA follows: TGTGCCTGGAGTGTACAGGGGGCTGCTGGTGAAGCTTTCTTT.

Only a few counts were recorded for this clonotype. V and J are TRBV6-2 or TRBV6-3 and TRBJ2-3, with D possibly being TRBD2 (6 bases). Trimming stripped 7 bases from V and 2 bases from J, with 13 bases between. Germline V lookup: CDR1 MNHEY, CDR2 SVGEGT. The CDR3 runs to 14 residues. CDR3 protein: CASNSGTYTDTQYF. The CDR3 nucleotides read TGTGCCAGCAATTCCGGGACTTACACAGATACGCAGTATTTT.

The sample holds many counts of this clonotype. The chain has TRBV5-1 and TRBJ2-3; TRBD1 is a possible D gene (6 bases). V lost 4 bases and J lost 0, with 15 bases in between. CDR1 is SGHRS and CDR2 is YFSETQ in the germline V gene. CDR3 length equals 16 residues. The CDR3: CASSPYGTSSTDTQYF. CDR3 nucleotides: TGCGCCAGCAGCCCATACGGGACATCTAGCACAGATACGCAGTATTTT.

This clonotype was seen many times. This sequence joins TRBV4-3 and TRBJ2-7, with D perhaps given as TRBD1 or TRBD2 (5 bases each). CDR3 length equals 15 residues. Trimming took off 1 base at V and 5 bases at J, with 15 bases between the two ends. CDR1 is LGHNA, CDR2 YSLEER, per germline. The CDR3 DNA sequence: TGCGCCAGCAGCCAAGTGTCGGGACCTCCGAACGAGCAGTACTTC. This gives the protein CASSQVSGPPNEQYF.

A few counts support this clonotype. CDR3 loop: CASSPSRTGGFGANVLTF. In DNA, the CDR3 is TGTGCCAGCAGCCCGTCTAGGACAGGGGGCTTTGGGGCCAACGTCCTGACTTTC. This rearrangement joins TRBV5-5 to TRBJ2-6; TRBD1 aligns across 11 bases. The CDR3 length is 18 residues. The V segment lost 4 bases and the J segment 3 bases; nucleotides outside the gene matches: 9. CDR1 and CDR2 (germline): SGHKS, YYEKEE (reference sequence). The full variable domain, completed using reference TRBV5-5 and TRBJ2-6, is DAGVTQSPTHLIKTRGQQVTLRCSPISGHKSVSWYQQVLGQGPQFIFQYYEKEERGRGNFPDRFSARQFPNYSSELNVNALLLGDSALYLCASSPSRTGGFGANVLTFGAGSRLTVL.

This clonotype was counted a few times. J is TRBJ2-5 and V is TRBV7-8, with TRBD1 matching over 8 bases. The CDR3 is 14 amino acids. V was clipped by 5 bases and J by 2 bases; unmatched bases: 4. Germline V gene lookup returns CDR1 SGHVS and CDR2 FQNEAQ. The CDR3 region has the DNA TGTGCCAGCAGCAAGGGGACAGGTCAAGAGACCCAGTACTTC. Its translation: CASSKGTGQETQYF.

The rearrangement uses TRBV7-9 and TRBJ2-1, with TRBD1 identical over 8 bases. Germline V lookup: CDR1 SEHNR, CDR2 FQNEAQ (reference sequence). This CDR3 is 17 amino acids long. V shed 4 bases and J 3 bases; nucleotides not matched to a gene: 11. The CDR3 DNA is TGTGCCAGCAGCTCGAAGGCCAGGGGGCTTTTCTACAATGAGCAGTTCTTC. Protein sequence: CASSSKARGLFYNEQFF.

This sequence joins TRBV11-3 and TRBJ2-1; no reliable D call. CDR3 size: 15 residues. Between the trimmed V and J ends, which lost 3 bases and 0 bases, there was a span of 9 bases. Germline lookup yields CDR1 SGHNT and CDR2 YENEEA. The CDR3 coding sequence is TGTGCCAGCAGCTTTAGGCAGAGCTCCTACAATGAGCAGTTCTTC. Translated, it gives CASSFRQSSYNEQFF.

This clonotype was seen a handful of times. This chain connects TRBV4-3 to TRBJ2-7; D assignment may be TRBD1 or TRBD2 (5 bases each). The V end lost 0 bases, the J end lost 4 bases, and 19 bases lay between the germline ends. The CDR3 covers 17 residues. Germline lookup yields CDR1 LGHNA and CDR2 YSLEER. The CDR3 loop is CASSQEGTEDILYEQYF. CDR3 nucleotides: TGCGCCAGCAGCCAAGAAGGGACGGAGGACATCCTTTACGAGCAGTACTTC.

This clonotype was seen ten or more times. The chain is built from TRBV7-6 and TRBJ1-1; D gene uncertain. Trimming cost V 3 bases and J 3 bases, with 8 bases left between them. This CDR3 is built from 13 residues. The V gene's germline CDR1 is SGHVS and CDR2 FNYEAQ. The CDR3, as DNA: TGTGCCAGCAGCTTTTCGAGGGACACTGAAGCTTTCTTT. This sequence encodes CASSFSRDTEAFF.